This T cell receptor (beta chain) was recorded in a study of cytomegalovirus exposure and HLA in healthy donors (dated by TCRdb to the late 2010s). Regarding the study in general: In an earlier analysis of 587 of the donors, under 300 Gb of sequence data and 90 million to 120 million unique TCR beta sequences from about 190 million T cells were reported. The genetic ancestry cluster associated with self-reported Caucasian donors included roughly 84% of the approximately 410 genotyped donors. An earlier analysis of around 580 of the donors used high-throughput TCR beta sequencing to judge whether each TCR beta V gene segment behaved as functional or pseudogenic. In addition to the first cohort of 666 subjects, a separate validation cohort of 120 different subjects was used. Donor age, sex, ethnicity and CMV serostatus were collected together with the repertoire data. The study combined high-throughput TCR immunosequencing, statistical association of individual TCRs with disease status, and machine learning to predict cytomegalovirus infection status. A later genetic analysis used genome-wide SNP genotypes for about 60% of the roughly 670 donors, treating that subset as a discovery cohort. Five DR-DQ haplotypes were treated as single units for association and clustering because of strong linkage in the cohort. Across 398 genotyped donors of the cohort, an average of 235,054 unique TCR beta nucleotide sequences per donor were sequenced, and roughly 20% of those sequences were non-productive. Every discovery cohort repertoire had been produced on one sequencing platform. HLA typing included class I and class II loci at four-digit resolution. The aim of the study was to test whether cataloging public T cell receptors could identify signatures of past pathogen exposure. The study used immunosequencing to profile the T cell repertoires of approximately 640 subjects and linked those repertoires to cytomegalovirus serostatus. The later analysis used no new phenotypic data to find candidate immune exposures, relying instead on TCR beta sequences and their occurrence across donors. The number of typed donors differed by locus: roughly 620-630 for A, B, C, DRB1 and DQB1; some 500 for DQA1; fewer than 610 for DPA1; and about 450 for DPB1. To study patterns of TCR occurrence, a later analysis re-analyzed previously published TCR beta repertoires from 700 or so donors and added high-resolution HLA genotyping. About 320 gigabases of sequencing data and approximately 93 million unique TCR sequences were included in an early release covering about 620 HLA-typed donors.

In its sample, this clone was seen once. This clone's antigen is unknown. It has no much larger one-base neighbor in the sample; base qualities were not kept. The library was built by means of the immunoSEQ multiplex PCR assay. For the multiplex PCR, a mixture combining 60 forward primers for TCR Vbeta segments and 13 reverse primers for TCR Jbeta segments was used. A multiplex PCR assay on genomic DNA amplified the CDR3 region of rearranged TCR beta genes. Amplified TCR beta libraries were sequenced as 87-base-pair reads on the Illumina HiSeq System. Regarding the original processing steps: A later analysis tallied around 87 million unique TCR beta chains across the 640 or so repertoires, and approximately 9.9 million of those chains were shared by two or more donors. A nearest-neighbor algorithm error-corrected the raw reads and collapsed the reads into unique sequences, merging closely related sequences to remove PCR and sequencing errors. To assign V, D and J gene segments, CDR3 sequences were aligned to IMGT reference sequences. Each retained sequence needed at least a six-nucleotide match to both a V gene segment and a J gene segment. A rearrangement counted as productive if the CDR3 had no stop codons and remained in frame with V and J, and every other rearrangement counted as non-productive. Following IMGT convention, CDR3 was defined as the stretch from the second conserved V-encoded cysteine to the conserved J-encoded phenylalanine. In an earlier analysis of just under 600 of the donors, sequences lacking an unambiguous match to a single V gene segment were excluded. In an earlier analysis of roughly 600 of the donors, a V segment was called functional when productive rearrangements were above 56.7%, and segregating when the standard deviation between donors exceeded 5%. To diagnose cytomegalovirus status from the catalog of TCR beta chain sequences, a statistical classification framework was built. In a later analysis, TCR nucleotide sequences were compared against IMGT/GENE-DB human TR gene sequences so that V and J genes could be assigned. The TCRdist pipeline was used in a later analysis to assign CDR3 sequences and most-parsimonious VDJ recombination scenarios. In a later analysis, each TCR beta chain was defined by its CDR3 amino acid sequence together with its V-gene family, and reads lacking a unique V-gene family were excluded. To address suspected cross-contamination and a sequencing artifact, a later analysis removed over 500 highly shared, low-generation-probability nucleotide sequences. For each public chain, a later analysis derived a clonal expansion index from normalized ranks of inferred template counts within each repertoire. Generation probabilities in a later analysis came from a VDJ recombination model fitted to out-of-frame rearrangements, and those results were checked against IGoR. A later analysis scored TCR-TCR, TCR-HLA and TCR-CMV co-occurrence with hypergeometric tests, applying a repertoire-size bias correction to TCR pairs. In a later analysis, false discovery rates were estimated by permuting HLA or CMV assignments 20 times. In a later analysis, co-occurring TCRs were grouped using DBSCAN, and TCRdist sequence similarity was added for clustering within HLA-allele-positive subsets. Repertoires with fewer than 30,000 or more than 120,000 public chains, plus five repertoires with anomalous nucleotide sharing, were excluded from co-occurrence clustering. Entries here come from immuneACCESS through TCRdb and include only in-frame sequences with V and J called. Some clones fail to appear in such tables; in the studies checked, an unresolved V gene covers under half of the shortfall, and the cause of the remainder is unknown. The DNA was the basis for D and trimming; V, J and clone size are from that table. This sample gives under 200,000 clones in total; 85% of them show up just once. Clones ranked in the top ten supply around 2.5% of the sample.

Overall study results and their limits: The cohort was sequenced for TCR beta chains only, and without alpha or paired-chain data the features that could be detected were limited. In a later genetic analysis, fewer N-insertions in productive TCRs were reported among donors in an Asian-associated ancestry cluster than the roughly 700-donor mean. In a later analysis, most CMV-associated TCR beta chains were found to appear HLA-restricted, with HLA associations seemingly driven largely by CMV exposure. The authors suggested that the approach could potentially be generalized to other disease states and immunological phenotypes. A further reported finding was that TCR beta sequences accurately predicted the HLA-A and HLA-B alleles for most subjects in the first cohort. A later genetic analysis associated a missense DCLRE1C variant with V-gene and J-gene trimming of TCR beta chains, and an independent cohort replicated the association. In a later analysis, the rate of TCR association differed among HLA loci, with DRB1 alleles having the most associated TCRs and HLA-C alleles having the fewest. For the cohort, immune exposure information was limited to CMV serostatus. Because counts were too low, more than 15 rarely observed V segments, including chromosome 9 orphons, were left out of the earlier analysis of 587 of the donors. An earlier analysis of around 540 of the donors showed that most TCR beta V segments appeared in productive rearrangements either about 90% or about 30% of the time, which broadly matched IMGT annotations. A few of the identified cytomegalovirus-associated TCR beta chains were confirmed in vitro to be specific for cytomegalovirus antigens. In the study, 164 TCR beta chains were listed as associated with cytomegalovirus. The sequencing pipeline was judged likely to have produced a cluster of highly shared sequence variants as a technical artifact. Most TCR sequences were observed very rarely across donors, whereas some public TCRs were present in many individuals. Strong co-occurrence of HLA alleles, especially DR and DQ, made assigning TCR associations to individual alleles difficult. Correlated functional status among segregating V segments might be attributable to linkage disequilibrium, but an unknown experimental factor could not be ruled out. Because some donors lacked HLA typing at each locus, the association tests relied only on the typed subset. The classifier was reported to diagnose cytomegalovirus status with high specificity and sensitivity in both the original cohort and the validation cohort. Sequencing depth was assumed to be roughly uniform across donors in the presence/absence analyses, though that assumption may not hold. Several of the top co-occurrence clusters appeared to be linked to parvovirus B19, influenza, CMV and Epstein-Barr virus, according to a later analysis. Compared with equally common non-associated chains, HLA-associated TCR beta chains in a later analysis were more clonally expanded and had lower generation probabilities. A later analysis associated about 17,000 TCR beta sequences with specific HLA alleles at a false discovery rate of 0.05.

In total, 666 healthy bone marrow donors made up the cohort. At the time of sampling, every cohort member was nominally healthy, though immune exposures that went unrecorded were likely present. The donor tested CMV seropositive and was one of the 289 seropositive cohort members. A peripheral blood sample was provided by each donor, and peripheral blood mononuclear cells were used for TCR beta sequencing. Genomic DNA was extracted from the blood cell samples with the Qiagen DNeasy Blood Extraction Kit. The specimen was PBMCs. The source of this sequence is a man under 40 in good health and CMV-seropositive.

The DNA reads TGCGCCAGCAGCTTCCGCGGGAGCTACCAAGAGACCCAGTACTTC. This sequence encodes CASSFRGSYQETQYF. In this chain, TRBV5-1 is recombined with TRBJ2-5, and TRBD2 aligns with 7 junction nucleotides. Unmatched junction bases come to 4, with V trimmed by 2 bases and J by 0 bases. CDR1 SGHRS and CDR2 YFSETQ were looked up in the germline V gene. Counted from cysteine to phenylalanine, this CDR3 has 15 amino acids. Of the read, only the CDR3 DNA is kept; its 45 bases are in frame from base 1.